The rows below give T cell receptor beta chains drawn from one sample of a study of chemoradiotherapy in HPV16-positive cancers. TCRdb's copy holds only in-frame clones and misses some; the assay was immunoSEQ multiplex PCR. The data contain roughly 28,000 clones, 84% of them singletons. The source was blood, collected from a patient who underwent chemoradiotherapy. These receptors all come from a human donor with HPV-associated anogenital cancer. Both conserved end residues are trimmed from each CDR3.

V | CDR3
TRBV7-9 | ASTDWGVDGYT
TRBV9 | ASSVEDRRNTEAF
TRBV18 | ASSPTEDGFYNEQF
TRBV10-3 | AISTGNQPQH
TRBV2 | ASSRGLNTEAF
TRBV30 | AWRATSWGRYTGELF
TRBV15 | ATSRPGTENYGYT
TRBV6-5 | ASSYSRSLDTEAF
TRBV9 | ASSVSPDNNYPLH
TRBV11-2 | ASSLVYSDNEQF
TRBV2 | ASSERRGVGYNEQF
TRBV18 | ASSPSDKLNTEAF
TRBV6-1 | ASSARDRGPTGELF
TRBV11-3 | ASPGQGDTEAF
TRBV15 | ATGLGETQY
TRBV19 | ASSIDPTGRSTEAF
TRBV7-8 | ASSLGGSNYGYT
TRBV27 | ASSSGQGEKKLF
TRBV30 | AWSVLGRGWFDF
TRBV6-5 | ASSLSGDSYNSPLH
TRBV18 | ASSPSTGGDQPQH
TRBV5-4 | ASSLDSSGANVLT
TRBV7-3 | ASSSTGAEEQF
TRBV7-9 | ASSPPPLTIRIGDTQY
TRBV9 | ASSVQPGTGGNTGELF
TRBV5-1 | ASSYESMNTEAF
TRBV6-5 | ASSPSKNTEAF
TRBV7-2 | ASSLGYTDTQY
TRBV5-4 | ASSSDRESSPLH
TRBV7-9 | ASSLALGGTGEKLF
TRBV4-2 | ASSQGDRDRVQPQH
TRBV19 | ASSTGTGQNEKLF
TRBV5-4 | ASSNKRTTGKTNEKLF
TRBV6-1 | ASSDKGVAPTVTQY
TRBV9 | ASSVGGELGTDTQY
TRBV27 | ASSRSGGPPNEQF
TRBV9 | ASSVDTSGANVLT
TRBV5-6 | ASSSSRSGNTEAF
TRBV4-2 | ASSQEWRGGIDTQY
TRBV14 | ASSLTGTGGGYT
TRBV9 | ASSVGSRDRVNEQY
TRBV7-2 | ASSSTSYSPLH
TRBV7-8 | ASSLGRKLAGGSYNEQF
TRBV29-1 | SVKQGYTEAF
TRBV19 | ASSIWGRETQY